This TCR beta chain was identified during a study of Ad26.COV2.S vaccination and SARS-CoV-2 variants. Study in general: Enrolled in COV1001, the donor was in the Ad26.COV2.S trial arm, which received the vaccine.

The CDR3 runs 12 residues. V gave up 4 bases and J gave up 4 bases, with 6 bases separating them. Method: immunoSEQ multiplex PCR; TCRdb's copy keeps in-frame clones and lacks some. This sample yields approximately 400,000 clones, of which around four fifths are seen a single time; approximately 7% belongs to the top ten. The treatment denotes: around 19 received Ad26.COV2.S at low or high dose, single or two shots; 5 received placebo; per-sample allocation not given. Samples analyzed were those drawn on day 63 after the first vaccine or placebo injection. The source is a person aged 18 to 59 who received the Ad26.COV2.S COVID-19 vaccine or a placebo. This sequence joins TRBV12-3 or TRBV12-4 and TRBJ2-3; D not certain. Sequenced material: peripheral blood, taken in a trial of Ad26.COV2.S vaccine versus placebo. CDR3 loop: CASSYGSDTQYF. CDR3 nucleotide sequence: TGTGCCAGCAGTTACGGGTCAGATACGCAGTATTTT.